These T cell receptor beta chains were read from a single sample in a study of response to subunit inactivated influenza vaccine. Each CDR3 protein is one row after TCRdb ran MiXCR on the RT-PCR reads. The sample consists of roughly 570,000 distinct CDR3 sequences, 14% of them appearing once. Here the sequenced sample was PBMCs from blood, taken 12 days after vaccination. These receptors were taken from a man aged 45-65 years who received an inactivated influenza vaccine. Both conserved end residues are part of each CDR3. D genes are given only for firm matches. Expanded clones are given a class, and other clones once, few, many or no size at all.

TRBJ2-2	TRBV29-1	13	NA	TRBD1	TGCAGCGTAGACAGGGCTAACACCGGGGAGCTGTTTTTT	CSVDRANTGELFF
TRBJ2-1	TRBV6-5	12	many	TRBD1	TGTGCCAGCGGGACAGCCTACAATGAGCAGTTCTTC	CASGTAYNEQFF
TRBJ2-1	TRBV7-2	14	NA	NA	TGTGCCAGCAGCTTAAGGCCGGGGGACAATGAGCAGTTCTTC	CASSLRPGDNEQFF
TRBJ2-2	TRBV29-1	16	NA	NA	TGCAGCGTGGGGGGTACTGGGGCCCGGAACACCGGGGAGCTGTTTTTT	CSVGGTGARNTGELFF
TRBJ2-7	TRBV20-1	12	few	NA	TGCAGTGCTAGAGACAGAGCCTACGAGCAGTACTTC	CSARDRAYEQYF
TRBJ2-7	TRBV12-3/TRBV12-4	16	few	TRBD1	TGTGCCAGCAGTTCATACCCGGGACAGGGGGTGGACGAGCAGTACTTC	CASSSYPGQGVDEQYF
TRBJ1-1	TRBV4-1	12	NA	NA	TGCGCCAGCAGCTGGGGGACGGGTGAAGCTTTCTTT	CASSWGTGEAFF
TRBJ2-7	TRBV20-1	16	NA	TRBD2	TGCAGTGCTAGAGATTCTGCTAGCGGGAGAGGAGACGAGCAGTACTTC	CSARDSASGRGDEQYF
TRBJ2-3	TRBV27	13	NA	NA	TGTGCCAGCAGTTTGACCGATGCGGATACGCAGTATTTT	CASSLTDADTQYF
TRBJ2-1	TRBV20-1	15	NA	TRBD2	TGCAGTGCTTATCCTAGCGGGAGACGGGTAAATGAGCAGTTCTTC	CSAYPSGRRVNEQFF
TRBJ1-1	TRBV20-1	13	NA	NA	TGCAGTGCTAGACACACGTTACAGGGAGATCCTTTCTTT	CSARHTLQGDPFF
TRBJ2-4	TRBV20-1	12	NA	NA	TGCAGTGATAGAACCCTGCGGAGCATTCAGTACTTC	CSDRTLRSIQYF
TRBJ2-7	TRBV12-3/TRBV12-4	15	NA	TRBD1	TGTGCCAGCAGTCGGACAGGGAATCCCCCCTACGAGCAGTACTTC	CASSRTGNPPYEQYF
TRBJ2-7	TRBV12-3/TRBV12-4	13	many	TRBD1	TGTGCCAGCAGGGACAGGGGAACCTACGAGCAGTACTTC	CASRDRGTYEQYF
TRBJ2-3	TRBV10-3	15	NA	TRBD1	TGTGCCATCAGTACAACAGGGGGCCTCACAGATACGCAGTATTTT	CAISTTGGLTDTQYF
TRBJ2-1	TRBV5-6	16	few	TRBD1	TGTGCCAGCAGCTCGGAGGACAGGTTCTCCTACAATGAGCAGTTCTTC	CASSSEDRFSYNEQFF